This T cell receptor beta chain was sequenced in a study of T cell repertoires in cytomegalovirus infection. Looking at the study overall: The authors relied on CMV epitopes, both recently identified HLA-C-restricted and well-studied HLA-B-restricted. Study-wide findings and caveats: The ex vivo response was dominated by HLA-C-restricted CMV-specific TCR beta clonotypes.

This clonotype was seen only a few times. Its antigen is unidentified. TCRdb recomputed calls from the reads with MiXCR, one row per CDR3 protein. The sample has roughly 570,000 distinct CDR3 sequences, 40% seen once; the top ten hold around 48%. Germline-derived CDR1 and CDR2 are SGHTA and FQGNSA. Germline trimming cut 5 bases from V and 4 bases from J; bases unmatched to any gene: 4. The CDR3 totals 15 residues. The source is a human donor in good health (CMV status not recorded). Some clones in this sample may be carry-over from other donors' samples. This specimen consisted of cultured PBMCs, obtained from culture after CMV antigen stimulation. This chain links TRBV7-2 with TRBJ2-1, with 11 bases fitting TRBD2. CDR3 sequence reads: CASSSSSGGYNEQFF. As DNA, the CDR3 is TGTGCCAGCAGCAGCTCTAGCGGGGGGTACAATGAGCAGTTCTTC.